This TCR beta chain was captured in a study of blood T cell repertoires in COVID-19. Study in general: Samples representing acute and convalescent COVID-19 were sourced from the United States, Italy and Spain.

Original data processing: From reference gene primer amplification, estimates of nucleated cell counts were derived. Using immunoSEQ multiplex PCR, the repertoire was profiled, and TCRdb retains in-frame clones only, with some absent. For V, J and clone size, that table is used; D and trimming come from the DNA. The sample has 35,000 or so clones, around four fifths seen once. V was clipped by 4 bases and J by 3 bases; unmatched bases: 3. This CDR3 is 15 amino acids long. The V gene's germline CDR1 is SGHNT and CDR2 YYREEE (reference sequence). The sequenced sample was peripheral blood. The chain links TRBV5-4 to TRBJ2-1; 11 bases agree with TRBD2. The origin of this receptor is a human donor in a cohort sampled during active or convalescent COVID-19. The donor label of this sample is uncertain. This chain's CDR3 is CASSKGLADYNEQFF. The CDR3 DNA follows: TGTGCCAGCAGCAAGGGACTAGCGGACTACAATGAGCAGTTCTTC.